This T cell receptor (beta chain) was recovered during a study of OX40 agonist ivuxolimab in advanced cancers. V was clipped by 6 bases and J by 5 bases; unmatched bases: 6. The length of the CDR3 is 14 residues. CDR1 WNHNN and CDR2 SYGVQD come from the germline V gene (reference sequence). Here immunoSEQ multiplex PCR was the method, and the copy in TCRdb shows in-frame clones only, minus some. This repertoire shows about 20,000 clones, around 80% found once; its top ten account for 30%. The starting material was CD4+ or CD8+ T cells sorted from blood, obtained in a trial of the OX40 agonist ivuxolimab. The sequence derives from an adult with an advanced solid tumor such as melanoma, head and neck, liver or kidney cancer. This chain uses TRBV10-1 with TRBJ1-5, with 8 bases aligning to TRBD1. CDR3 sequence: CASRQDRADQPQHF. CDR3 sequence (DNA): TGCGCCAGCAGGCAGGACAGGGCGGATCAGCCCCAGCATTTT.